This T cell receptor beta chain was retrieved from a study of a mutant IDH1 vaccine in newly diagnosed glioma. On the study more broadly: Standard pretreatment was either radiotherapy, temozolomide, or, for most, radiochemotherapy with temozolomide.

With 0 bases removed from V and 9 bases from J, the gap between germline ends came to 12 bases. Germline-derived CDR1 and CDR2 are MNHEY and SVGAGI. The CDR3 length is 13 residues. Only one count was recorded for this clone. Time point reported: baseline, week 1 (first vaccination visit). The sample's treatment: pre-vaccination baseline after standard-of-care therapy. The protocol was immunoSEQ multiplex PCR, while the TCRdb copy is restricted to in-frame clones and leaves out a portion. Among over 75,000 clones, 80% were seen once, and the ten largest hold roughly 7%. This receptor was taken from a middle-aged man with glioma. Sequenced here: PBMCs, sampled from a glioma patient treated with radiotherapy, temozolomide or both. This rearrangement joins TRBV6-5 to TRBJ2-7, with D perhaps TRBD2 (5 bases). CDR3 sequence (DNA): TGTGCCAGCAGTTACTCCGAGGGCCTGGGGCAGTACTTC. It yields the protein CASSYSEGLGQYF.